One and the same sample provided the 31 T cell receptor beta chains below, sequenced in a study of Graves' ophthalmopathy and Graves' hyperthyroidism. Amplifying from RNA transcripts, the study obtained TCR beta CDR3 regions. First-round RT-PCR relied on HTBI primers, and a second-round multiplex PCR came next. A single record per CDR3 protein comes from TCRdb applying MiXCR to the multiplex PCR reads. The repertoire consists of 40,000 to 45,000 distinct CDR3 sequences, with around 52% occurring once and the leading ten covering 15% to 20%. The specimen sequenced was peripheral blood. The receptors here all came from an adult man with Graves' ophthalmopathy.

At least ten counts were recorded for this clonotype. The chain has TRBV28 and TRBJ1-1, with TRBD1 matching over 10 bases. Germline CDR1 reads MDHEN; CDR2 reads SYDVKM. Trimming cost V 6 bases and J 5 bases; bases outside gene matches: 6. This CDR3 comprises 14 residues. DNA for the CDR3: TGTGCCAGCAGCCCCGGGACAGGGGTAACTGAAGCTTTCTTT. Its protein product is CASSPGTGVTEAFF.

V is TRBV29-1 and J is TRBJ2-7; 11 nucleotides match TRBD1. From germline, CDR1 is SQVTM and CDR2 ANQGSEA. The CDR3 sequence is 13 residues long. Trimming cost V 6 bases and J 11 bases; bases outside gene matches: 12. CDR3 in amino acids: CSVGTGGVEQEYF. The CDR3 nucleotides are TGCAGCGTCGGGACAGGGGGGGTAGAGCAGGAGTACTTC.

This clonotype has at least ten counts. The chain recombines TRBV10-3 with TRBJ2-7; TRBD1 is a possible D gene (6 bases). Trimming pared 4 bases from V and 4 bases from J, leaving 14 bases between. CDR1 ENHRY and CDR2 SYGVKD come from the germline V gene. This CDR3 region has 14 residues. In DNA form, the CDR3 reads TGTGCCATCAGTGCTAGAGGACAGATTTACGAGCAGTACTTC. Its translation is CAISARGQIYEQYF.

This clonotype was observed at least ten times. V and J are TRBV27 and TRBJ2-3; TRBD1 matches 7 bases. With V trimmed by 5 bases and J by 7 bases, 15 bases remained unmatched. CDR1 and CDR2 from the germline V gene are MNHEY and SMNVEV (reference sequence). CDR3 length equals 16 residues. CDR3 amino acids: CASSRDSEGAMNTQYF. The CDR3 DNA reads as TGTGCCAGCAGTAGGGACAGCGAGGGGGCAATGAATACGCAGTATTTT.

This clonotype was picked up a small number of times. The chain uses TRBV4-1 and TRBJ2-4; TRBD2 agrees at 14 bases. Germline V gene data show CDR1 as MGHRA and CDR2 as YSYEKL. Germline trimming cut 5 bases from V and 1 base from J; bases unmatched to any gene: 7. This CDR3 contains 18 residues. The CDR3 coding sequence is TGCGCCAGCAGCTCGACTAGCGGGGGGGGAAAGGCCAAAAACATTCAGTACTTC. Translation gives CASSSTSGGGKAKNIQYF.

The chain has TRBV7-2 and TRBJ1-6; D gene ambiguous. The CDR3 runs 15 residues. Germline CDR1 reads SGHTA; CDR2 reads FQGNSA. Trimming shortened V by 1 base and J by 9 bases, and 13 bases separated the two germline ends. DNA for the CDR3: TGTGCCAGCAGCTTAGAGATGGAAAGTTTTTCACCCCTCCACTTT. Amino acids: CASSLEMESFSPLHF. Based on the CDR3 plus reference TRBV7-2 and TRBJ1-6, the full variable domain is GAGVSQSPSNKVTEKGKDVELRCDPISGHTALYWYRQSLGQGLEFLIYFQGNSAPDKSGLPSDRFSAERTGGSVSTLTIQRTQQEDSAVYLCASSLEMESFSPLHFGNGTRLTVT.

This clonotype was recorded once. The rearrangement uses TRBV20-1 and TRBJ1-4, with D possibly matching TRBD1 (6 bases). Between the trimmed V and J ends, which lost 6 bases and 3 bases, there was a span of 11 bases. This CDR3 contains 13 residues. Germline CDR1 and CDR2: DFQATT and SNEGSKA (reference sequence). CDR3 bases: TGCAGTGCCCTGGACAGCCCTAATGAAAAACTGTTTTTT. This encodes CSALDSPNEKLFF.

This chain joins TRBV19 and TRBJ2-2; TRBD1 might be the D (5 bases). Trimming cost V 7 bases and J 3 bases, with 18 bases left between them. The CDR3 is 16 residues long. Germline values: CDR1 LNHDA, CDR2 SQIVND (reference sequence). CDR3 bases: TGTGCCAGTAACCCGGATGGGGCCATGTACACCGGGGAGCTGTTTTTT. Its protein product is CASNPDGAMYTGELFF.

This clonotype was seen a handful of times. The chain has TRBV20-1 and TRBJ2-5, with D uncertain. Germline V lookup: CDR1 DFQATT, CDR2 SNEGSKA (reference sequence). The V end lost 4 bases, the J end lost 10 bases, and 22 bases lay between the germline ends. The CDR3 length is 14 residues. The DNA for the CDR3 is TGCAGTGCTAAGAACCCCGGAGTGGATACTGGCCAGTACTTC. The encoded protein is CSAKNPGVDTGQYF.

This clonotype is labeled medium-sized. This chain connects TRBV29-1 to TRBJ1-5; D is perhaps TRBD1 (5 bases). V lost 4 bases, J lost 5 bases, and 15 bases lay in between. The CDR3 consists of 14 residues. Per the germline V gene, CDR1 is SQVTM and CDR2 is ANQGSEA. CDR3 sequence (DNA): TGCAGCGTTGGTGGGGGAGGGCGGGATCAGCCCCAGCATTTT. This encodes CSVGGGGRDQPQHF.

The rearrangement uses TRBV30 and TRBJ1-1; 11 positions match TRBD1. The trim removed 2 bases at V and 5 bases at J, leaving 10 bases unmatched. The CDR3 is 16 residues long. CDR1 and CDR2 from the germline V gene are GTSNPN and SVGIG (reference sequence). CDR3 nucleotide sequence: TGTGCCTGGAGTAAAGGACAGGGGGCGATGGGTACTGAAGCTTTCTTT. This translates into CAWSKGQGAMGTEAFF.

This clonotype is labeled medium-sized. V is TRBV11-2 and J is TRBJ2-7; 8 nucleotides align to TRBD1. The CDR3 has 14 amino acids. Trimming at V came to 2 bases and at J to 5 bases, leaving 5 bases not matched to a gene. Germline assignment: CDR1 SGHAT and CDR2 FQNNGV. CDR3 residues: CASSLIRGHDEQYF. Here the CDR3 DNA reads TGTGCCAGCAGCTTAATCAGGGGGCACGACGAGCAGTACTTC.

This clonotype appeared many times. The V call is TRBV10-1, the J call TRBJ2-1, with 7 bases fitting TRBD1. Trimming took 4 bases from V and 9 from J; bases not matched to a gene: 9. CDR3 length: 14 residues. Germline CDR1 and CDR2: WNHNN and SYGVQD (reference sequence). CDR3: CASSVYKTGSEQFF. CDR3 sequence (DNA): TGCGCCAGCAGTGTCTACAAGACAGGGAGTGAGCAGTTCTTC.

The rearrangement links TRBV6-5 to TRBJ1-5, with D possibly matching TRBD1 (6 bases). The CDR3 totals 15 residues. V gave up 0 bases and J gave up 3 bases, with 9 bases separating them. In germline, CDR1 is MNHEY, CDR2 SVGAGI. This CDR3 is CASSYSGQPNQPQHF. The DNA for the CDR3 is TGTGCCAGCAGTTACTCCGGACAGCCCAATCAGCCCCAGCATTTT.

The rearrangement links TRBV7-3 to TRBJ1-2, with a weak D call TRBD1 (6 bases). In germline, CDR1 is SGHTA, CDR2 FQGTGA. The CDR3 covers 14 residues. The V end lost 2 bases, the J end lost 6 bases, and 13 bases lay between the germline ends. The CDR3: CASSLARTADGYTF. CDR3 DNA sequence: TGTGCCAGCAGCTTAGCGCGGACAGCCGATGGCTACACCTTC.

Ten or more counts support this clonotype. The CDR3 DNA follows: TGTGCCAGCAGCTTTCGGACAGGGTCGTACGAGCAGTACTTC. The encoded protein is CASSFRTGSYEQYF. V usage is TRBV27 and J usage is TRBJ2-7; 8 nucleotides agree with TRBD1. This CDR3 region has 14 residues. From germline, CDR1 is MNHEY and CDR2 SMNVEV (reference sequence). Germline trimming cut 6 bases from V and 4 bases from J; bases unmatched to any gene: 8.

As DNA, the CDR3 is TGTGCCAGCAGTACCGGGACAGGGGGCAATCAGCCCCAGCATTTT. Protein sequence: CASSTGTGGNQPQHF. This rearrangement joins TRBV9 to TRBJ1-5; 10 bases agree with TRBD1. V lost 5 bases, J lost 2 bases, and 4 bases stayed unmatched. Germline CDR1 reads SGDLS; CDR2 reads YYNGEE. This CDR3 spans 15 amino acids.

This clonotype was seen a handful of times. For the CDR3, the DNA is TGTGCAAGTCCCCTCGAGCCGGGACTCTCCTACGAGCAGTACTTC. Translated, it gives CASPLEPGLSYEQYF. The chain links TRBV12-2 to TRBJ2-7; the DNA was not used to check the table's D call, TRBD2. TRBV12-2 has pseudogene status. The CDR3 length is 15 residues.

This clonotype was seen repeatedly, ten times or more. The V and J genes are TRBV5-1 and TRBJ1-1; 12 nucleotides match TRBD1. Germline CDR1 and CDR2: SGHRS and YFSETQ. The CDR3 spans 13 residues. V dropped 3 bases and J dropped 11; count of bases not matched to a gene: 5. CDR3 sequence: CASSSGQGAGAFF. In DNA form, the CDR3 reads TGCGCCAGCAGCTCGGGACAGGGGGCCGGTGCTTTCTTT.

This sequence joins TRBV24-1 and TRBJ2-5; TRBD1 or TRBD2 may be the D gene (6 bases each). Trimming removed 4 bases at V and 4 bases at J, with 18 bases between. The length of the CDR3 is 16 residues. Germline V gene sequence: CDR1 KGHDR, CDR2 SFDVKD. As DNA, the CDR3 is TGTGCCACCAGTGACCATGCAGAGGGGGGCAGAGAGACCCAGTACTTC. Translated, it gives CATSDHAEGGRETQYF.

V usage is TRBV19 and J usage is TRBJ2-2, with 7 bases lining up with TRBD2. V was clipped by 1 base and J by 5 bases; unmatched bases: 4. This CDR3 region has 15 residues. From germline, CDR1 is LNHDA and CDR2 SQIVND (reference sequence). The chain's CDR3 is CASSIGRRETGELFF. The CDR3 DNA sequence: TGTGCCAGTAGTATAGGGCGGCGGGAGACCGGGGAGCTGTTTTTT.

The chain links TRBV6-5 to TRBJ2-3; a weak D match, TRBD1 (6 bases). This CDR3 is 15 amino acids long. In germline, CDR1 is MNHEY, CDR2 SVGAGI. With 2 bases removed from V and 11 bases from J, the gap between germline ends came to 20 bases. DNA of the CDR3: TGTGCCAGCAGTTACGACAGGAGCTCCTACAATGAGCAGTATTTT. This translates into CASSYDRSSYNEQYF.

In this sample, this clonotype turned up a few times. The rearrangement links TRBV29-1 to TRBJ2-1; 9 nucleotides match TRBD2. The length of the CDR3 is 14 residues. V lost 7 bases, J lost 6 bases, and 10 bases stayed unmatched. Germline CDR1 reads SQVTM; CDR2 reads ANQGSEA. CDR3 sequence reads: CSAQKREVGNEQFF. CDR3 DNA: TGCAGCGCCCAAAAGCGGGAGGTGGGCAATGAGCAGTTCTTC.

CDR3 sequence (DNA): TGTGCCAGCAGCTTAGGTTACAGGGTGAGAGAGACCCAGCATTTT. It encodes CASSLGYRVRETQHF. The genes are TRBV7-2 and TRBJ1-5, with D perhaps matching TRBD1 (6 bases). Germline values: CDR1 SGHTA, CDR2 FQGNSA. This CDR3 has 15 residues. The V gene lost 1 base and the J gene lost 11 bases, with 18 bases spanning the gap.

This clonotype was counted many times. The chain has TRBV11-1 and TRBJ2-7; D remains unclear. The V and J ends lost 0 bases and 4 bases respectively, with 7 bases between them. The CDR3 length is 13 residues. Germline V CDR1 and CDR2: SGHAT, FQDESV (reference sequence). The CDR3 nucleotides are TGTGCCAGCAGCTTAGCGGACGGTTACGAGCAGTACGTC. This gives the protein CASSLADGYEQYV.

The chain joins TRBV7-9 to TRBJ2-7; 8 nucleotides agree with TRBD2. Germline V gene sequence: CDR1 SEHNR, CDR2 FQNEAQ (reference sequence). V lost 11 bases and J lost 4; bases outside the gene matches: 7. The CDR3 sequence is 12 residues long. The CDR3 region is CAPAGGLYEQYF. The CDR3 nucleotides are TGTGCCCCGGCGGGAGGACTTTACGAGCAGTACTTC.

This clonotype was picked up one time. The chain links TRBV5-1 to TRBJ1-2; weak D call: TRBD1 (5 bases). The germline CDR1 and CDR2 sequences are SGHRS and YFSETQ. Trimming removed 3 bases at V and 2 bases at J, with 17 bases between. CDR3 length equals 16 residues. The CDR3 loop is CASSSWGASGNYGYTF. The DNA of the CDR3 is TGCGCCAGCAGCTCATGGGGCGCCTCGGGGAACTATGGCTACACCTTC.

This clonotype was counted ten times or more. The genes are TRBV5-1 and TRBJ2-1; TRBD2 aligns across 7 bases. This CDR3 has 15 amino acids. Germline V gene data show CDR1 as SGHRS and CDR2 as YFSETQ. V lost 3 bases and J lost 4; bases outside the gene matches: 7. CDR3 DNA: TGCGCCAGCAGCTGGTCGGCGGGAGCTTACAATGAGCAGTTCTTC. Translated, it gives CASSWSAGAYNEQFF.

At least ten counts were recorded for this clonotype. V usage is TRBV20-1 and J usage is TRBJ2-4; TRBD1 might be the D (6 bases). The CDR3 spans 15 residues. Trimming took 2 bases from V and 0 from J, leaving 11 bases between them. The germline CDR1 and CDR2 sequences are DFQATT and SNEGSKA (reference sequence). The CDR3 region has the DNA TGCAGTGCTAGACCCCAGGGGAGAGCCAAAAACATTCAGTACTTC. The encoded protein is CSARPQGRAKNIQYF.

This clonotype was recorded at least ten times. The chain employs TRBV5-8 and TRBJ2-1; the match to TRBD2 covers 11 bases. CDR3 length equals 16 residues. In germline, CDR1 is SGHTS, CDR2 YDEGEE. The V segment lost 3 bases and the J segment 8 bases; nucleotides outside the gene matches: 10. CDR3 loop: CASSSGLAERFDEQFF. The CDR3 region has the DNA TGTGCCAGCAGCTCGGGACTAGCGGAAAGGTTCGATGAGCAGTTCTTC. The full variable domain, completed using reference TRBV5-8 and TRBJ2-1, is EAGVTQSPTHLIKTRGQQATLRCSPISGHTSVYWYQQALGLGLQFLLWYDEGEERNRGNFPPRFSGRQFPNYSSELNVNALELEDSALYLCASSSGLAERFDEQFFGPGTRLTVL.

There are a few counts of this clonotype. Germline and junction disagree at one end, which may indicate a read error. The chain has TRBV20-1 and TRBJ1-1; weak D call: TRBD1 (6 bases). From germline, CDR1 is DFQATT and CDR2 SNEGSKA (reference sequence). The length of the CDR3 is 10 residues. The CDR3 region has the DNA TGCAGTGCTAGAGAGGGGGGCAGGCCCTTT. It translates to CSAREGGRPF.